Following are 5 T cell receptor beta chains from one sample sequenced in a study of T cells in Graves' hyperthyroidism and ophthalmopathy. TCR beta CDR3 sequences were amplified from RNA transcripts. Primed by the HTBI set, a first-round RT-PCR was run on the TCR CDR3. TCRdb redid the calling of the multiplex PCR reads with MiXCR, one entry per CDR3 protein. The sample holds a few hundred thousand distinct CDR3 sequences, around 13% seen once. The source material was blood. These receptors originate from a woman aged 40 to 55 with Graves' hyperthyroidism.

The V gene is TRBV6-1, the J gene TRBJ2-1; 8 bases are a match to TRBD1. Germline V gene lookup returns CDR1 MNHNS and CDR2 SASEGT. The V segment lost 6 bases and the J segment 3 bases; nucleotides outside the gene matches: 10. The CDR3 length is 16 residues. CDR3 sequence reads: CASSPRAGGFYNEQFF. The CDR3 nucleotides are TGTGCCAGCAGCCCCCGGGCAGGGGGCTTCTACAATGAGCAGTTCTTC.

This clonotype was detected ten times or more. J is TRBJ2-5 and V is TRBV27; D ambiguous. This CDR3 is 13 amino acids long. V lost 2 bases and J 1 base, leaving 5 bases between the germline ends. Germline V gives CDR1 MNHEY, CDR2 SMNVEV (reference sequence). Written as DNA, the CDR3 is TGTGCCAGCAGTTTACTCCCCCAAGAGACCCAGTACTTC. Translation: CASSLLPQETQYF.

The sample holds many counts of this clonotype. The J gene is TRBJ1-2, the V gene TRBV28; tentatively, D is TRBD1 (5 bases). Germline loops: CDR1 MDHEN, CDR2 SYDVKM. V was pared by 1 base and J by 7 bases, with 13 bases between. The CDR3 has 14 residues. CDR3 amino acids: CASSLSRGFFGYTF. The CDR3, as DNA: TGTGCCAGCAGTTTATCGCGGGGGTTTTTTGGCTACACCTTC.

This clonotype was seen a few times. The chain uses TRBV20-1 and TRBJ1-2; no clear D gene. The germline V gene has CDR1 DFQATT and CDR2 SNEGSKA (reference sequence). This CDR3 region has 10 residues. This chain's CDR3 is CTPSGYGYTF. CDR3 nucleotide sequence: TGCACCCCTTCGGGCTATGGCTACACCTTC.

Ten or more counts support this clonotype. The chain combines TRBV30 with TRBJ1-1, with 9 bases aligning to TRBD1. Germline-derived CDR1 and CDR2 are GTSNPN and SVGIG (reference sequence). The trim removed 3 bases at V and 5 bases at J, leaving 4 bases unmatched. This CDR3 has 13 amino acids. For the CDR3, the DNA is TGTGCCTGGAGGGGGACAGGGCGGACTGAAGCTTTCTTT. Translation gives CAWRGTGRTEAFF.